The rows below give T cell receptor beta chains drawn from one sample of a study of T cell repertoires in cytomegalovirus infection. TCRdb re-analysed the reads in MiXCR, keeping a single row per CDR3 protein. In the table there are 450,000 to 600,000 distinct CDR3 sequences, around 35% of which are singletons. For these receptors, no antigen is known. Source: cultured PBMCs, taken from culture after CMV antigen stimulation. Receptors were obtained from a human donor in good health (CMV status not recorded). Some clones in this sample may be carry-over from other donors' samples. The CDR3 runs from the conserved cysteine through the conserved F or W. A D gene is named only where the DNA matches it firmly. Size is stated for part of the rows, as once, few or many counts, or as a class when the clone is expanded.

v_gene	j_gene	d_gene	abundance	CDR3nt	CDR3aa
TRBV7-8	TRBJ1-2	NA	NA	TGTGCCAGCAGCGCGGAACGGCTGGGTGGCTACACCTTC	CASSAERLGGYTF
TRBV5-5	TRBJ1-5	NA	NA	TGTGCCAGCAGCTTGGCCGAGCTCAATCAGCCCCAGCATTTT	CASSLAELNQPQHF
TRBV3-1	TRBJ1-5	TRBD1	NA	TGTGCCAGCAGTCCAAGAGTCCAGGGGGCGGCCTGGCCCCAGCATTTT	CASSPRVQGAAWPQHF
TRBV5-4	TRBJ2-3	TRBD2	NA	TGTGCCAGCAGCCCCAGACTAGCGGGAGAATCAGATACGCAGTATTTT	CASSPRLAGESDTQYF
TRBV9	TRBJ2-1	TRBD2	NA	TGTGCCAGCAGCGTAGAGTCAGCGGGAGCCCACAATGAGCAGTTCTTC	CASSVESAGAHNEQFF
TRBV4-1	TRBJ1-6	TRBD1	NA	TGCGCCAGCAGCCAAGAACAGGGGGCCTCCTATAATTCACCCCTCCACTTT	CASSQEQGASYNSPLHF
TRBV7-2	TRBJ1-2	NA	many	TGTGCCAGCAGCTTAGGGGATAGGGGCTATGGCTACACCTTC	CASSLGDRGYGYTF
TRBV6-2/TRBV6-3	TRBJ2-5	NA	few	TGTGCCAGCAGCTTGATTGGACGGGACACCGCCGTGGAGACCCAGTACTTC	CASSLIGRDTAVETQYF
TRBV6-1	TRBJ2-3	NA	few	TGTGCCAGCAGGGAGGACTCTTTCCTTCACACAGATACGCAGTATTTT	CASREDSFLHTDTQYF
TRBV7-2	TRBJ1-2	TRBD1	NA	TGTGCCAGCAGCCCGTGGGGACAGGGTAACTATGGCTACACCTTC	CASSPWGQGNYGYTF
TRBV5-5	TRBJ2-5	NA	few	TGTGCCAGCAGGAAGATGGAGACCCAGTACTTC	CASRKMETQYF
TRBV7-2	TRBJ1-1	NA	many	TGTGCCAGCAGCATCAGGACGGACCACACTGAAGCTTTCTTT	CASSIRTDHTEAFF
TRBV28	TRBJ2-5	NA	NA	TGTGCCAGCAGCTCTCAGGGCCAGGCTCAAGAGACCCAGTACTTC	CASSSQGQAQETQYF
TRBV20-1	TRBJ2-5	TRBD1	NA	TGCAGTGCTAGCCCTAGGACAGGCCAAGAGACCCAGTACTTC	CSASPRTGQETQYF
TRBV7-2	TRBJ2-1	TRBD2	few	TGTGCCAGCAGCTTAAACGGCGGGAGGTGGGACAATGAGCAGTTCTTC	CASSLNGGRWDNEQFF
TRBV12-5	TRBJ1-1	NA	few	TGTGCTAGTGGTTTGGTAACATGGAACACTGAAGCTTTCTTT	CASGLVTWNTEAFF
TRBV7-2	TRBJ1-1	TRBD1	NA	TGTGCCAGCAGCTCTGTGACAGGGATGTACACTGAAGCTTTCTTT	CASSSVTGMYTEAFF
TRBV2	TRBJ2-2	NA	few	TGTGCCAGCGTGTACACCGGGGAGCTGTTTTTT	CASVYTGELFF
TRBV14	TRBJ1-1	NA	NA	TGTGCCAGCAGCCAAGGAGCAGTCAACACTGAAGCTTTCTTT	CASSQGAVNTEAFF
TRBV24-1	TRBJ2-2	TRBD2	NA	TGTGCCACCAGTGATAGCGGGAGGGGACCCGGGGAGCTGTTTTTT	CATSDSGRGPGELFF
TRBV19	TRBJ1-1	TRBD1	few	TGTGCCAGTAGTATTCCCCGGACAGGGCTCACTGAAGCTTTCTTT	CASSIPRTGLTEAFF
TRBV28	TRBJ1-2	NA	NA	TGTGCCAGCAGTTTATCCGTCAGCTCTATCGGCTACACCTTC	CASSLSVSSIGYTF
TRBV19	TRBJ2-5	NA	NA	TGTGCCAGTAGTCCCCCCGCAGAGACCCAGTACTTC	CASSPPAETQYF
TRBV27	TRBJ2-4	NA	NA	TGTGCCAGCAGTTTAGAAGGCAAGGTCGGCATTCAGTACTTC	CASSLEGKVGIQYF
TRBV5-5	TRBJ2-1	TRBD2	once	TGTGCCAGCAACGGGAGGGCGGGTAGCGTGACCCGACTCACCTACAATGAGCAGTTCTTC	CASNGRAGSVTRLTYNEQFF
TRBV7-3	TRBJ2-7	NA	few	TGTGCCAGCAGCTTAAATCCCCGGCAGGGCGAGCAGTACTTC	CASSLNPRQGEQYF
TRBV6-1	TRBJ2-1	TRBD2	NA	TGTGCCAGCAGTGAAGCCGGGACTAGGTACAATGAGCAGTTCTTC	CASSEAGTRYNEQFF
TRBV4-3	TRBJ2-1	TRBD2	NA	TGCGCCAGCAGCCAAGAGGTCTCGGGAGGGCCCCTGAATGAGCAGTTCTTC	CASSQEVSGGPLNEQFF
TRBV28	TRBJ2-2	NA	few	TGTGCCAGCAGGCCAGGGGATACGGACACCGGGGAGCTGTTTTTT	CASRPGDTDTGELFF
TRBV7-9	TRBJ1-2	NA	few	TGTGCCAGCAGCCCCGTTGGCGGAGTCGATGGCTACACCTTC	CASSPVGGVDGYTF
TRBV6-6	TRBJ2-3	TRBD2	NA	TGTGCCAGCAGTTACGGGGGACTAGCGGGGCCCACAGATACGCAGTATTTT	CASSYGGLAGPTDTQYF
TRBV7-2	TRBJ2-5	NA	NA	TGTGCCAGCAGGTTGACTCTCCAAGAGACCCAGTACTTC	CASRLTLQETQYF
TRBV12-3/TRBV12-4	TRBJ1-3	NA	NA	TGTGCCAGCAGATCACAGGACAGCTCTGGAAACACCATATATTTT	CASRSQDSSGNTIYF
TRBV7-2	TRBJ1-5	NA	NA	TGTGCCAGCAGCTTAACCGGGGACATGTTTCCCCAGCATTTT	CASSLTGDMFPQHF
TRBV6-5	TRBJ2-7	TRBD2	NA	TGTGCCAGCAAGGTACGGGTAGCGGGAGATTCCTACGAGCAGTACTTC	CASKVRVAGDSYEQYF
TRBV7-6	TRBJ1-1	NA	many	TGTGCCAGCAGCTCTATGCCACAGGGCATAACAGATATGAACACTGAAGCTTTCTTT	CASSSMPQGITDMNTEAFF
TRBV12-3/TRBV12-4	TRBJ1-5	TRBD1	many	TGTGCCAGCAGTGGGACAGGGCTTCAGCCCCAGCATTTT	CASSGTGLQPQHF
TRBV4-2	TRBJ2-1	TRBD2	NA	TGTGCCAGCAGCCAAGCCCTAGCGGAGACCTTATACAATGAGCAGTTCTTC	CASSQALAETLYNEQFF
TRBV28	TRBJ1-2	NA	NA	TGTGCCAGCAAGAGCCCGCAGCACGGTGGCGGTGGCTACACCTTC	CASKSPQHGGGGYTF
TRBV19	TRBJ1-1	NA	NA	TGTGCCAGTAGTAGCCGACCGAGAATGTTTACTGAAGCTTTCTTT	CASSSRPRMFTEAFF